The 25 T cell receptor beta chains in this list originate from one sample, sequenced in a study of early T cells in non-severe SARS-CoV-2 infection (dated by TCRdb to about 2021). The method was 5' RACE. Sequencing was carried out with a NextSeq 500. TCRdb passed the public sequencing reads through fastp at Q25 and MiXCR, retaining productive beta sequences. Rows are combined by CDR3 protein, so each entry shows the most common genes and DNA. Counted in this sample were around 82,000 distinct CDR3 sequences; 14% to 15% of them appeared once. Clones ranked in the top ten supply about 0.58% of the sample. Material: whole blood. The receptors here all came from an adult who was a healthcare worker with PCR-confirmed SARS-CoV-2 infection or an uninfected control (not recorded which).

There are many counts of this clonotype. In DNA form, the CDR3 reads TGCGCCAGCAGCCAAGTGGTTAGCAGCCCGTACAATGAGCAGTTCTTC. It specifies CASSQVVSSPYNEQFF. V gene TRBV4-1 combines with J gene TRBJ2-1; D uncertain. Trimming cost V 1 base and J 4 bases, with 14 bases left between them. The CDR3 length is 16 residues. CDR1 is MGHRA and CDR2 is YSYEKL in the germline V gene.

This chain links TRBV20-1 with TRBJ1-6; 10 bases fit TRBD1. CDR3 size: 17 residues. Germline trimming cut 2 bases from V and 10 bases from J; bases unmatched to any gene: 14. CDR1 and CDR2 (germline): DFQATT, SNEGSKA (reference sequence). The CDR3 loop reads CSARRVGQGPQRSPLHF. CDR3 bases: TGCAGTGCTAGAAGGGTGGGACAGGGGCCCCAAAGGTCACCCCTCCACTTT.

This clonotype was recorded a few times. This chain links TRBV5-1 with TRBJ2-3; 14 nucleotides agree with TRBD2. The length of the CDR3 is 18 residues. The J segment lost 2 bases and the V segment lost 0 bases, leaving 5 bases of the junction unmatched. Germline V CDR1 and CDR2: SGHRS, YFSETQ. CDR3 nucleotide sequence: TGCGCCAGCAGCTTGGCCGGGACTAGCGGGGGCCTCACAGATACGCAGTATTTT. Translation gives CASSLAGTSGGLTDTQYF. The full variable domain, in which reference TRBV5-1 and TRBJ2-3 provide the parts outside the CDR3, is KAGVTQTPRYLIKTRGQQVTLSCSPISGHRSVSWYQQTPGQGLQFLFEYFSETQRNKGNFPGRFSGRQFSNSRSEMNVSTLELGDSALYLCASSLAGTSGGLTDTQYFGPGTRLTVL.

This clonotype appeared a few times. The genes are TRBV11-1 and TRBJ2-7; 7 bases map to TRBD1. The CDR3 is made up of 14 amino acids. Per germline, CDR1 SGHAT and CDR2 FQDESV (reference sequence). V shed 1 base, J shed 3 bases, and the junction held 3 bases outside the gene matches. CDR3 in amino acids: CASSLGGTVYEQYV. The CDR3, as DNA: TGTGCCAGCAGCTTAGGGGGGACAGTCTACGAGCAGTACGTC.

The chain uses TRBV10-2 and TRBJ1-1; TRBD1 is a possible D gene (5 bases). The CDR3 totals 13 residues. Germline lookup yields CDR1 WSHSY and CDR2 SAAADI. V was trimmed by 7 bases and J by 4 bases, leaving 13 bases between them. CDR3 nucleotides: TGCGCCAGCATGAGCGCCCAGGGCACTGAAGCTTTCTTT. Protein sequence: CASMSAQGTEAFF.

This clonotype was observed a few times. The chain carries TRBV5-1 and TRBJ1-2, with 7 bases lining up with TRBD1. The V segment lost 3 bases and the J segment 4 bases; nucleotides outside the gene matches: 3. Germline V gives CDR1 SGHRS, CDR2 YFSETQ. This CDR3 region has 13 residues. CDR3 in amino acids: CASSSGQTYGYTF. CDR3 DNA sequence: TGCGCCAGCAGCTCGGGACAGACCTATGGCTACACCTTC.

This clonotype came up a few times. V gene TRBV7-6 combines with J gene TRBJ2-3; 7 positions agree with TRBD2. Looked up from germline, CDR1 is SGHVS and CDR2 is FNYEAQ. V lost 4 bases to trimming and J lost 6 bases; unmatched junction nucleotides: 13. The length of the CDR3 is 16 residues. The CDR3, as DNA: TGTGCCAGCAGCTCCGGACTAGGGGAAAACGTCGATACGCAGTATTTT. It is translated as CASSSGLGENVDTQYF.

This clonotype showed up just a few times. V usage is TRBV20-1 and J usage is TRBJ1-4, with D unclear. The CDR3 spans 13 residues. The germline CDR1 and CDR2 sequences are DFQATT and SNEGSKA (reference sequence). Trimming took 4 bases from V and 5 from J, leaving 11 bases between them. CDR3: CSAIRVPNEKLFF. Written as DNA, the CDR3 is TGCAGTGCTATCCGGGTTCCAAATGAAAAACTGTTTTTT.

The chain uses TRBV29-1 and TRBJ1-2; D not resolved. Trimming shortened V by 7 bases and J by 8 bases, and 17 bases separated the two germline ends. The CDR3 sequence is 12 residues long. The germline CDR1 and CDR2 sequences are SQVTM and ANQGSEA. This CDR3 is CSGTTVGYGYTF. Written as DNA, the CDR3 is TGCAGCGGGACTACAGTCGGGTACGGCTACACCTTC.

This clonotype was found a few times. This chain connects TRBV5-1 to TRBJ2-1; the match to TRBD2 covers 10 bases. J was trimmed by 5 bases and V by 1 base; bases with no gene match: 3. Looked up from germline, CDR1 is SGHRS and CDR2 is YFSETQ. The CDR3 length is 15 residues. The CDR3 loop reads CASSLWTSGNNEQFF. For the CDR3, the DNA is TGCGCCAGCAGCTTGTGGACTAGCGGTAACAATGAGCAGTTCTTC.

The CDR3 nucleotides read TGTGCCAGCAGCTGGGAAGGACTAGCGGAGAACACCGGGGAGCTGTTTTTT. Translation: CASSWEGLAENTGELFF. The V gene is TRBV6-1, the J gene TRBJ2-2, with 10 bases that match TRBD2. After removal of 6 bases from V and 1 base from J, the junction contained 8 bases not matched to a gene. The CDR3 consists of 17 residues. CDR1 and CDR2 (germline): MNHNS, SASEGT.

This clonotype was picked up a small number of times. The rearrangement joins TRBV7-2 to TRBJ1-6, with 7 bases aligning to TRBD1. From germline, CDR1 is SGHTA and CDR2 FQGNSA. The ends lost 5 bases at V and 0 bases at J; junction bases unmatched: 4. The CDR3 length is 16 residues. CDR3: CASSPRQGSYNSPLHF. CDR3 nucleotide sequence: TGTGCCAGCAGCCCCCGACAGGGCTCCTATAATTCACCCCTCCACTTT.

The chain links TRBV3-1 to TRBJ1-1; D is perhaps TRBD1 (6 bases). The CDR3 is made up of 14 amino acids. CDR1 and CDR2 (germline): LGHDT, YNNKEL (reference sequence). Trimming took off 4 bases at V and 6 bases at J, with 15 bases between the two ends. As DNA, the CDR3 is TGTGCCAGCAGCCTGCGGGGGGCCGGAGCTGAAGCTTTCTTT. Protein: CASSLRGAGAEAFF. The whole variable domain, filled in from reference TRBV3-1 and TRBJ1-1, reads DTAVSQTPKYLVTQMGNDKSIKCEQNLGHDTMYWYKQDSKKFLKIMFSYNNKELIINETVPNRFSPKSPDKAHLNLHINSLELGDSAVYFCASSLRGAGAEAFFGQGTRLTVV.

This clonotype came up many times. This chain links TRBV2 with TRBJ2-3, with D maybe TRBD1 (6 bases). Germline lookup yields CDR1 SNHLY and CDR2 FYNNEI. V was shortened by 2 bases and J by 3 bases, with 6 bases between the two germline ends. The CDR3 is made up of 13 amino acids. The CDR3 here is CASSEQGTDTQYF. The CDR3 nucleotides are TGTGCCAGCAGTGAACAGGGGACAGATACGCAGTATTTT.

Ten or more counts support this clonotype. DNA of the CDR3: TGCAGTGCTACGGCGGGTCTCGGCAATGAGCAGTTCTTC. As protein: CSATAGLGNEQFF. The gene calls are TRBV20-1 and TRBJ2-1; tentatively, D is TRBD2 (5 bases). Looked up from germline, CDR1 is DFQATT and CDR2 is SNEGSKA (reference sequence). The CDR3 covers 13 residues. V shed 4 bases and J shed 6 bases, with 13 bases lying between them.

The chain carries TRBV29-1 and TRBJ2-5; D unclear. The CDR3 loop spans 13 amino acids. Trimming pared 3 bases from V and 1 base from J, leaving 9 bases between. CDR1 and CDR2 (germline): SQVTM, ANQGSEA. The chain's CDR3 is CSVDRLSQETQYF. DNA for the CDR3: TGCAGCGTTGATAGGCTAAGCCAAGAGACCCAGTACTTC.

This clonotype was found many times. The rearrangement uses TRBV12-3 or TRBV12-4 and TRBJ2-3, with D uncertain. Trimming stripped 4 bases from V and 5 bases from J, with 13 bases between. The CDR3 is 14 amino acids. This CDR3 reads CASSSHQGRDTQYF. CDR3 DNA: TGTGCCAGCAGTTCACACCAAGGAAGAGATACGCAGTATTTT.

This chain connects TRBV20-1 to TRBJ1-5; D is possibly TRBD1 (5 bases). CDR1 is DFQATT, CDR2 SNEGSKA, per germline (reference sequence). The CDR3 runs to 14 residues. V lost 3 bases and J 2 bases, leaving 11 bases between the germline ends. The CDR3 DNA reads TGCAGTGCTAGTCGGGGCTCGGGCAATCAGCCCCAGCATTTT. This gives the protein CSASRGSGNQPQHF.

The chain uses TRBV6-1 and TRBJ1-6; 10 bases are shared with TRBD1. Per the germline V gene, CDR1 is MNHNS and CDR2 is SASEGT. The CDR3 length is 13 residues. Trimming at V came to 6 bases and at J to 11 bases, leaving 4 bases not matched to a gene. CDR3 nucleotides: TGTGCCAGCAGCAGACAGGGGGCCGCACCCCTCCACTTT. Translating gives CASSRQGAAPLHF.

The table lists this clonotype with a few counts. The J gene is TRBJ2-5, the V gene TRBV29-1, with a weak D call TRBD1 (5 bases). The CDR3 contains 13 residues. Trimming took off 7 bases at V and 7 bases at J, with 19 bases between the two ends. Germline V gene data show CDR1 as SQVTM and CDR2 as ANQGSEA. CDR3 amino acids: CSARSNRRRTQYF. The CDR3 nucleotides are TGCAGCGCGCGAAGTAACAGGAGACGGACCCAGTACTTC.

This clonotype was counted at least ten times. The V and J genes are TRBV14 and TRBJ1-6; D is ambiguous. V lost 4 bases and J lost 7, with 14 bases in between. Germline V gene sequence: CDR1 SGHDN, CDR2 FVKESK. The CDR3 has 15 residues. The CDR3 here is CASSPRWAGNSPLHF. The DNA of the CDR3 is TGTGCCAGCAGCCCCCGATGGGCAGGAAATTCACCCCTCCACTTT.

The chain employs TRBV7-6 and TRBJ2-1, with TRBD1 matching over 8 bases. Germline assignment: CDR1 SGHVS and CDR2 FNYEAQ. V was pared by 5 bases and J by 13 bases, with 10 bases of the junction left unmatched. The CDR3 contains 13 residues. CDR3 nucleotides: TGTGCCAGCAGCCCCGACAGGGGCCCTTCCCAGTTCTTC. This translates into CASSPDRGPSQFF.

The chain links TRBV10-2 to TRBJ2-3; a weak D match, TRBD2 (6 bases). Trimming pared 7 bases from V and 2 bases from J, leaving 10 bases between. CDR3 size: 13 residues. Germline V gene sequence: CDR1 WSHSY, CDR2 SAAADI. As DNA, the CDR3 is TGCGCCAGCAAGGAGGGTGTCACAGATACGCAGTATTTT. It is translated as CASKEGVTDTQYF.

V and J are TRBV19 and TRBJ2-2; the D gene is possibly TRBD1 (6 bases). The CDR3 is made up of 15 amino acids. The ends were cut back, 5 bases at V and 6 bases at J, with 16 bases in the middle. CDR1 and CDR2 (germline): LNHDA, SQIVND (reference sequence). CDR3 region: CASSSLGQIPGELFF. The CDR3 bases are TGTGCCAGTAGTTCCCTCGGACAGATCCCCGGGGAGCTGTTTTTT.

In this sample, this clonotype turned up a few times. The chain joins TRBV2 to TRBJ1-5; 9 bases fit TRBD1. There are 15 residues in the CDR3. Germline-derived CDR1 and CDR2 are SNHLY and FYNNEI. V lost 8 bases and J lost 4; bases outside the gene matches: 9. The DNA for the CDR3 is TGTGCCAGCCGAACGACAGGGGGGAAAAATCAGCCCCAGCATTTT. It is translated as CASRTTGGKNQPQHF.